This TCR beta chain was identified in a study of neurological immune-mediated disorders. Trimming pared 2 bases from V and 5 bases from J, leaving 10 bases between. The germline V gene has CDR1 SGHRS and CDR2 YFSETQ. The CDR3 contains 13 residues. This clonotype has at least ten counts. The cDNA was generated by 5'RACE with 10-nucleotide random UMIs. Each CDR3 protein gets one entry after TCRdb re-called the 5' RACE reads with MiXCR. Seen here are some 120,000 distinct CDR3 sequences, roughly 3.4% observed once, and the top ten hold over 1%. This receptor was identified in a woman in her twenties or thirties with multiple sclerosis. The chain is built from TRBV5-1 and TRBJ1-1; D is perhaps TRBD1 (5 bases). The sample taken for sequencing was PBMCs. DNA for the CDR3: TGCGCCAGCAGCTTAAGCAGGGTTACTGAAGCTTTCTTT. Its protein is CASSLSRVTEAFF.